This is a list of T cell receptor beta chains from one sample in a study of OX40 agonist ivuxolimab in advanced cancers. Clones were read by immunoSEQ multiplex PCR, and TCRdb kept only the in-frame ones, dropping some. The sample yields tens of thousands of clones, approximately 90% seen once. This specimen was CD4+ or CD8+ T cells sorted from blood, taken in a trial of the OX40 agonist ivuxolimab. Every receptor here comes from an adult with an advanced solid tumor such as melanoma, head and neck, liver or kidney cancer. Both conserved end residues are part of each CDR3. A D gene is named only where the DNA matches it firmly. Rows may omit the clone size; those that give it use once, few, many or a size class.

V gene,clone size,D gene,CDR3 length,J gene,CDR3 DNA,CDR3 protein
TRBV27,NA,TRBD2,14,TRBJ2-7,TGTGCCAGCAGCCTCCGGGGGGGGACCTACGAGCAGTACTTC,CASSLRGGTYEQYF
TRBV7-9,NA,TRBD2,19,TRBJ2-3,TGTGCCAGCAGCCCGTCCGGGACTAGCGGGAAAGAGGGCACAGATACGCAGTATTTT,CASSPSGTSGKEGTDTQYF
TRBV6-6,NA,TRBD1,13,TRBJ2-2,TGTGCCAGCAGGGACAGGGTTGGCGGGGAGCTGTTTTTT,CASRDRVGGELFF
TRBV6-6,NA,NA,14,TRBJ2-7,TGTGCCAGCAGGGTGGGACCTCTAAGCTACGAGCAGTACTTC,CASRVGPLSYEQYF
TRBV27,NA,NA,15,TRBJ2-7,TGTGCCAGCAGCACCGGGACAGCGGGGCACTACGAGCAGTACTTC,CASSTGTAGHYEQYF
TRBV6-4,NA,NA,14,TRBJ2-3,TGTGCCAGCAGTGACCGTTTTCCACCCGATACGCAGTATTTT,CASSDRFPPDTQYF
TRBV28,NA,TRBD1,15,TRBJ2-1,TGTGCCAGCAGTCCCCGGGACAGGGGTTACAATGAGCAGTTCTTC,CASSPRDRGYNEQFF
TRBV6-5,once,NA,15,TRBJ2-7,TGTGCCAGCAGTTACAGGTACGGATTATCCTACGAGCAGTACTTC,CASSYRYGLSYEQYF
TRBV9,NA,NA,13,TRBJ1-2,TGTGCCAGCAGCGAACAGGAGAACTATGGCTACACCTTC,CASSEQENYGYTF
TRBV27,NA,NA,12,TRBJ2-5,TGTGCCAGCACCGGACTGGGGGAGACCCAGTACTTC,CASTGLGETQYF
TRBV21-1,NA,NA,15,TRBJ1-1,TGTGCCAGCAGCGTCCCGGGGACAGAGGACACTGAAGCTTTCTTT,CASSVPGTEDTEAFF
TRBV28,NA,NA,17,TRBJ2-1,TGTGCCAGCAGTTTATCAGATCGGAGGGGCCCCTACAATGAGCAGTTCTTC,CASSLSDRRGPYNEQFF
TRBV13,NA,NA,17,TRBJ2-1,TGTGCCAGCAGCTTAGGTTCGAACTACTATACCTACAATGAGCAGTTCTTC,CASSLGSNYYTYNEQFF
TRBV19,NA,TRBD2,16,TRBJ2-1,TGTGCCAGTAGTGACATAGCGGGAAGCTACTACAATGAGCAGTTCTTC,CASSDIAGSYYNEQFF
TRBV6-5,NA,TRBD2,15,TRBJ2-1,TGTGCCAGCAGCGACCTAGCGGAACTCGGCAATGAGCAGTTCTTC,CASSDLAELGNEQFF
TRBV15,once,NA,13,TRBJ2-7,TGTGCCACCAGTCAGGGGATGATCTACGAGCAGTACTTC,CATSQGMIYEQYF
TRBV15,NA,TRBD1,17,TRBJ1-4,TGTGCCACCAGCCCATCCCTCGACAGGGCAACTAATGAAAAACTGTTTTTT,CATSPSLDRATNEKLFF
TRBV7-2,NA,NA,12,TRBJ2-3,TGTGCCAGCAGCTTTTACACAGATACGCAGTATTTT,CASSFYTDTQYF
TRBV9,once,NA,12,TRBJ2-1,TGTGCCAGCAGCCCTTTAGGGAATGAGCAGTTCTTC,CASSPLGNEQFF
TRBV28,NA,NA,12,TRBJ2-1,TGTGCCAGCAGTACGCAGGGCGACGAGCAGTTCTTC,CASSTQGDEQFF
TRBV6-5,NA,TRBD1,14,TRBJ2-7,TGTGCCAGCAGTTACTCACAGGGGTGGGACGAGCAGTACTTC,CASSYSQGWDEQYF
TRBV9,NA,NA,15,TRBJ2-2,TGTGCCAGCAGCGTAGGCCAGGGGAACACCGGGGAGCTGTTTTTT,CASSVGQGNTGELFF
TRBV28,NA,NA,17,TRBJ2-2,TGTGCCAGCAGTTCATACCGGGACGGGGGCCGGACCGGGGAGCTGTTTTTT,CASSSYRDGGRTGELFF
TRBV9,NA,NA,16,TRBJ2-6,TGTGCCAGCAGCGTAGCTAAGAGCTCTGGGGCCAACGTCCTGACTTTC,CASSVAKSSGANVLTF
TRBV9,NA,TRBD2,15,TRBJ2-7,TGTGCCAGCAGCGTATCTAGCGGGAGCTCGTACGAGCAGTACTTC,CASSVSSGSSYEQYF
TRBV5-1,NA,NA,17,TRBJ1-1,TGCGCCAGCAGCGTAGACAGTTATTTTCCCATGAACACTGAAGCTTTCTTT,CASSVDSYFPMNTEAFF
TRBV28,NA,NA,14,TRBJ2-7,TGTGCCAGCAGTCCGAGACCTGGGGTCTACGAGCAGTACTTC,CASSPRPGVYEQYF
TRBV5-6,NA,NA,12,TRBJ2-7,TGTGCCAGCAGCTCGAGCTCCTACGAGCAGTACTTC,CASSSSSYEQYF
TRBV11-3,NA,NA,13,TRBJ2-5,TGTGCCAGCAGCTTAAGATTGGAAGAGACCCAGTACTTC,CASSLRLEETQYF
TRBV4-2,NA,NA,16,TRBJ2-7,TGTGCCAGCAGCCAGGACCCCCTAGCGAGCTCCTACGAGCAGTACTTC,CASSQDPLASSYEQYF
TRBV19,NA,NA,15,TRBJ2-2,TGTGCCAGTAGTGTTACAGCCTCCGACACCGGGGAGCTGTTTTTT,CASSVTASDTGELFF
TRBV14,NA,NA,15,TRBJ1-4,TGTGCCAGCAGCCCCCAGAGAGCGCCTAATGAAAAACTGTTTTTT,CASSPQRAPNEKLFF
TRBV9,NA,TRBD1,12,TRBJ2-1,TGTGCCAGCAGCGGGACAGGGAATGAGCAGTTCTTC,CASSGTGNEQFF
TRBV7-9,NA,NA,19,TRBJ2-1,TGTGCCAGCACCGCCAAGATGGTGAGGGGAGCTCAATCGACCCATGAGCAGTTCTTC,CASTAKMVRGAQSTHEQFF
TRBV28,NA,NA,11,TRBJ2-2,TGTGCCAGCAGTTTTTCCGGGGAGCTGTTTTTT,CASSFSGELFF
TRBV9,NA,NA,14,TRBJ2-7,TGTGCCAGCAGCGTTGAAGGGGCAGGCTACGAGCAGTACTTC,CASSVEGAGYEQYF
TRBV9,medium-sized,NA,14,TRBJ2-2,TGTGCCAGCAGCGTAGTGGGGGCGACCGGGGAGCTGTTTTTT,CASSVVGATGELFF
TRBV7-3,few,NA,12,TRBJ2-1,TGTGCCAGCAGCTTAACGCCCCATGAGCAGTTCTTC,CASSLTPHEQFF
TRBV19,NA,TRBD2,14,TRBJ2-5,TGTGCCAGTACCTCAAGGGCGGGAGTCGAGACCCAGTACTTC,CASTSRAGVETQYF
TRBV28,NA,TRBD1,14,TRBJ2-7,TGTGCCAGTTTGGAGACAGGGGATTTTTACGAGCAGTACTTC,CASLETGDFYEQYF
TRBV19,NA,TRBD2,15,TRBJ2-1,TGTGCCAGTAGTTCCGGGACTAGGGACTACAATGAGCAGTTCTTC,CASSSGTRDYNEQFF
TRBV10-1,NA,NA,13,TRBJ2-2,TGCGCCAGCAGTCTAGTTGGTCCCGGGGAGCTGTTTTTT,CASSLVGPGELFF
TRBV28,NA,TRBD1,18,TRBJ2-2,TGTGCCAGCCTGGGCCAACAGGGGGCCCTCTCGAACACCGGGGAGCTGTTTTTT,CASLGQQGALSNTGELFF
TRBV10-3,NA,NA,19,TRBJ2-3,TGTGCCATCAGTGAGGGGTATGTTCCGGGGGCTTTGGGCACAGATACGCAGTATTTT,CAISEGYVPGALGTDTQYF
TRBV28,NA,TRBD1,15,TRBJ2-7,TGTGCCAGCAGCTTGGGACAGGGGCGTTCCTACGAGCAGTACTTC,CASSLGQGRSYEQYF
TRBV30,NA,NA,14,TRBJ2-7,TGTGCCTGGAACCCTCCGTACCTCTCCTACGAGCAGTACTTC,CAWNPPYLSYEQYF
TRBV11-2,NA,TRBD2,16,TRBJ2-7,TGTGCCAGCACCCCAACCCCACTAGCGGGAGGGTCCGAGCAGTACTTC,CASTPTPLAGGSEQYF
TRBV27,once,NA,11,TRBJ2-3,TGTGCCAGCACCGACGGCTATACGCAGTATTTT,CASTDGYTQYF
TRBV9,few,TRBD1,15,TRBJ2-7,TGTGCCAGCAGCGTAGTTCCGGACAGGGGAAGCGAGCAGTACTTC,CASSVVPDRGSEQYF
TRBV11-2,NA,TRBD2,15,TRBJ2-7,TGTGCCAGCAGCTTAGGACTAGCGGGAGTGTACGAGCAGTACTTC,CASSLGLAGVYEQYF
TRBV6-1,once,TRBD2,16,TRBJ2-7,TGTGCCAGCAGTGAATGGGGGGGAGGTGTCTCCTACGAGCAGTACTTC,CASSEWGGGVSYEQYF